This TCR beta chain came from a study of blood T cell repertoires in COVID-19. The repertoire was sequenced with immunoSEQ multiplex PCR; TCRdb's copy has only in-frame clones and lacks some. The repertoire holds some 160,000 clones, with 79% as singletons. The V and J ends lost 5 bases and 0 bases respectively, with 11 bases between them. CDR3 length: 15 residues. CDR1 MNHEY and CDR2 SVGEGT come from the germline V gene. The TCR originated in a woman in her seventies in a cohort exposed to, infected with or recovered from COVID-19 (not recorded which). The specimen sequenced was PBMCs or T cells enriched from blood (not recorded which). The chain couples TRBV6-2 or TRBV6-3 to TRBJ2-4, with D uncertain. The CDR3 region has the DNA TGTGCCAGCAGTAGAAGAGGAGTAGCCAAAAACATTCAGTACTTC. Translated: CASSRRGVAKNIQYF.